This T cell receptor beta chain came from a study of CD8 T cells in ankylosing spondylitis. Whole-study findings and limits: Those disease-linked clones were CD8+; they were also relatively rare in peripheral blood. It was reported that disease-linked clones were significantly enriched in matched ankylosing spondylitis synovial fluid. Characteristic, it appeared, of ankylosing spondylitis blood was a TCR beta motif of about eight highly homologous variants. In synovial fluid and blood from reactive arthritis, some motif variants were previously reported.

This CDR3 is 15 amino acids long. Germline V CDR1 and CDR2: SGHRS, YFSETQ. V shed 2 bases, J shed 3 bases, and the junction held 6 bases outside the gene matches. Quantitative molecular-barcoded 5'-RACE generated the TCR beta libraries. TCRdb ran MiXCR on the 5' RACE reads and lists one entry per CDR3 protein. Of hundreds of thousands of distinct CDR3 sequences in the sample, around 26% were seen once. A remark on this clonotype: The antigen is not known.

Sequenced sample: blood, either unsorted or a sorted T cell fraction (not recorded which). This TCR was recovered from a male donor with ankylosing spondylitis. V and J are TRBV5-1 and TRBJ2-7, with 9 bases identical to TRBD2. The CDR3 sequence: CASSFGGRVGYEQYF. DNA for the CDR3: TGCGCCAGCAGCTTTGGCGGGAGGGTCGGCTACGAGCAGTACTTC.